The rows below give T cell receptor beta chains drawn from one sample of a study of graft-versus-host responses after intestinal transplantation. These TCRs' antigens remain unknown. Using immunoSEQ multiplex PCR, the repertoire was profiled, and TCRdb retains in-frame clones only, with some absent. Of roughly 120,000 clones listed, approximately 95% are singletons. The specimen comprised unstimulated CD4+ T cells sorted from spleen or lymph node cells, sampled before intestinal transplant. The receptors derive from a human donor who received an intestinal transplant. CDR3s include the opening cysteine and the closing phenylalanine or tryptophan. Expanded clones are given a class, and other clones once, few, many or no size at all.

>once|TRBV5-6|TRBJ2-2|14
CASSLFGAPGELFF
>.|TRBV7-3|TRBJ2-1|16
CASSLLGTSGDNEQFF
>.|TRBV28|TRBJ1-2|15
CASRRERGLYLGYTF
>.|TRBV29-1|TRBJ1-1|10
CSAAGAEAFF
>.|TRBV29-1|TRBJ2-5|16
CSVARGEGLFRETQYF
>.|TRBV18|TRBJ1-1|13
CASSPNPNTEAFF
>.|TRBV14|TRBJ2-2|16
CASSQDILAGAGELFF
>.|TRBV7-3|TRBJ2-1|16
CASSLLAGGPGWEQFF
>.|TRBV7-9|TRBJ2-3|16
CASSLQQGLRGDTQYF
>.|TRBV10-3|TRBJ1-3|14
CAIQMSGTGNTIYF
>.|TRBV7-2|TRBJ2-7|16
CASSQGLAGSSYEQYF
>once|TRBV6-5|TRBJ1-1|14
CASSFDRVGTEAFF
>.|TRBV4-1|TRBJ1-4|16
CASSHRDAGRNEKLFF
>.|TRBV28|TRBJ2-2|15
CASSFGGTNTGELFF
>.|TRBV18|TRBJ2-7|12
CASSPSAYEQYF
>.|TRBV5-4|TRBJ2-7|13
CASSLGTSGIQYF
>.|TRBV9|TRBJ1-2|15
CASSAKDRGLDGYTF
>.|TRBV27|TRBJ1-5|17
CASSSTERGYSNQPQHF
>.|TRBV5-1|TRBJ2-1|14
CASSLDPGYGEQFF
>.|TRBV4-1|TRBJ1-1|15
CASSPSVVGDTEAFF
>once|TRBV18|TRBJ1-5|14
CASSPGERNQPQHF